The sample holds one count of the clone carrying this T cell receptor beta chain. Its antigen is currently unknown. This specimen comes from a study of CD8+CD57+ T cells in acquired aplastic anemia. Study as a whole: Sorted CD4+ plus CD8+ cells gave DNA averaging roughly 3 ug.

Germline V CDR1 and CDR2: DFQATT, SNEGSKA (reference sequence). Trimming removed 3 bases from V and 5 bases from J; junction bases left unmatched: 1. CDR3 size: 12 residues. Broader study findings: A significant difference in CD8+ Simpson's diversity between patients and controls was not found. Patients and controls were found to share around 30 CD8+ CDR3 sequences.

Profiles of TCR beta VDJ and CDR3 were generated from a genomic DNA template. TCRdb recomputed calls from the reads with MiXCR, one row per CDR3 protein. The sample lists under 200,000 distinct CDR3 sequences, 64% occurring once. The clonotype originates from a human donor with severe aplastic anemia or a healthy control (not recorded which). This chain links TRBV20-1 with TRBJ2-5; 9 bases align to TRBD2. Specimen: sorted CD4+, CD8+, or CD8+CD57+ T cells (not recorded which) from PBMCs. In DNA form, the CDR3 reads TGCAGTGCTAGGGCGGGAGGGGAGACCCAGTACTTC. This gives the protein CSARAGGETQYF.